This TCR beta chain emerged from a study of immune characterization of retroperitoneal liposarcoma. This clonotype was seen at least ten times. TCRdb re-called the PCR reads through MiXCR, storing one row per CDR3 protein. The repertoire holds about 10,000 distinct CDR3 sequences, with about 39% as singletons. The specimen sequenced was tumor tissue. The origin of this receptor is a male donor with retroperitoneal liposarcoma.

CDR3 loop: CASSQGLAGEPEQFF. Written as DNA, the CDR3 is TGTGCCAGCAGCCAAGGGCTAGCGGGGGAGCCTGAGCAGTTCTTC. This rearrangement joins TRBV3-1 to TRBJ2-1; 10 nucleotides agree with TRBD2. Germline V gives CDR1 LGHDT, CDR2 YNNKEL (reference sequence). This CDR3 contains 15 residues. V lost 1 base, J lost 9 bases, and 6 bases stayed unmatched.